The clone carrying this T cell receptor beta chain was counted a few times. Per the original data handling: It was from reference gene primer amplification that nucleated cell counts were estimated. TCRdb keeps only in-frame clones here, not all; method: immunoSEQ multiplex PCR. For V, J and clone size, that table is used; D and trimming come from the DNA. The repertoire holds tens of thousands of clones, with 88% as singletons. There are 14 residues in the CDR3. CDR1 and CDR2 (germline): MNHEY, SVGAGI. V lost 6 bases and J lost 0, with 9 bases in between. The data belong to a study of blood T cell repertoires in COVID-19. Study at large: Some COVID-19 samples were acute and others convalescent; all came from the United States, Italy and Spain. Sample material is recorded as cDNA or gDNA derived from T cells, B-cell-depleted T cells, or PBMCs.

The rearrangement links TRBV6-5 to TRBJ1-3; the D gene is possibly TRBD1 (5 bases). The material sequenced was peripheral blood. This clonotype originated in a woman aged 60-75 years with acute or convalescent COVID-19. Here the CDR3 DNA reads TGTGCCAGCAGAAGCACAGGCTCTGGAAACACCATATATTTT. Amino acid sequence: CASRSTGSGNTIYF.